The sample holds many counts of the clone carrying this T cell receptor (beta chain). This entry is derived from a study of T-cell reconstitution after alpha-beta-depleted transplantation in children. Germline V gene sequence: CDR1 DFQATT, CDR2 SNEGSKA (reference sequence). Trimming cost V 6 bases and J 3 bases, with 15 bases left between them. This CDR3 contains 14 residues. Preparing the TCRbeta library involved the use of unique molecular identifiers. TCRdb re-derived calls from the PCR reads in MiXCR, one entry per CDR3 protein. This table holds roughly 590,000 distinct CDR3 sequences, 15% to 20% found once.

The clonotype comes from a human donor who donated a stem cell graft to a child with acute myeloid leukemia. The specimen was PBMCs from the stem cell graft donor, collected from the stem cell graft. The gene calls are TRBV20-1 and TRBJ2-1, with D possibly being TRBD1 or TRBD2 (6 bases each). The chain's CDR3 is CSATPGADYNEQFF. CDR3 DNA: TGCAGTGCCACCCCGGGGGCGGACTACAATGAGCAGTTCTTC.